This T cell receptor beta chain stems from a study of blood T cell repertoires in COVID-19. This CDR3 spans 14 amino acids. CDR1 and CDR2 from the germline V gene are MNHEY and SMNVEV (reference sequence). Trimming left V 5 bases short and J 4 bases short, with 11 bases between. The repertoire was sequenced with immunoSEQ multiplex PCR; TCRdb's copy has only in-frame clones and lacks some. The table has 200,000 to 250,000 clones, 89% seen once. V usage is TRBV27 and J usage is TRBJ2-2; D may be TRBD2 (5 bases). The TCR originated in a man aged 55 to 70 who had recovered from COVID-19. Sequencing was performed on peripheral blood. The CDR3, as DNA: TGTGCCAGCAGTCTAGCACCTTTCACCGGGGAGCTGTTTTTT. Residues: CASSLAPFTGELFF.